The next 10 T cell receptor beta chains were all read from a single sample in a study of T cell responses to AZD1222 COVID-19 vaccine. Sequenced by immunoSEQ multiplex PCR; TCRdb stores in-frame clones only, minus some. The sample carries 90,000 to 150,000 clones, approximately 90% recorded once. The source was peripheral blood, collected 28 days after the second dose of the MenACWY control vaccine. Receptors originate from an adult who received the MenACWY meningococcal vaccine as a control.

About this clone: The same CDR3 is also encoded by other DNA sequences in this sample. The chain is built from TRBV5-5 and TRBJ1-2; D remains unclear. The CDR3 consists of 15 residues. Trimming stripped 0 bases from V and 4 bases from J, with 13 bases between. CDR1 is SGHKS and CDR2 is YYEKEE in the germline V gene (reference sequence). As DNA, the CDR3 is TGTGCCAGCAGCTTGGGGGCAGGTTCTTCCTATGGCTACACCTTC. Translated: CASSLGAGSSYGYTF.

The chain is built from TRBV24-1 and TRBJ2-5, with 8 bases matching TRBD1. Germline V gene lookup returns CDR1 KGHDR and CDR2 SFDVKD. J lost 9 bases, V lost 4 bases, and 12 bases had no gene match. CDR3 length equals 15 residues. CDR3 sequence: CATSDPGQGGLAQYF. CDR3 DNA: TGTGCCACCAGTGACCCTGGACAGGGCGGTTTGGCCCAGTACTTC.

The CDR3 region is CASSLGTGKDTQYF. CDR3 in DNA: TGTGCCAGCAGCTTAGGAACGGGGAAAGATACGCAGTATTTT. V is TRBV7-2 and J is TRBJ2-3; possible D gene TRBD2, 5 bases. This CDR3 has 14 residues. Germline V gives CDR1 SGHTA, CDR2 FQGNSA. V was cut by 1 base and J by 5 bases, with 10 bases left in between.

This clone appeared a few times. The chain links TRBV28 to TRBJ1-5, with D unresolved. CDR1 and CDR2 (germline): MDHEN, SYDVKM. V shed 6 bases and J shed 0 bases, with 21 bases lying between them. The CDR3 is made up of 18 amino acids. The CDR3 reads CASSQSPGYGYSNQPQHF. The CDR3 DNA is TGTGCCAGCAGCCAAAGTCCGGGTTATGGGTATAGCAATCAGCCCCAGCATTTT.

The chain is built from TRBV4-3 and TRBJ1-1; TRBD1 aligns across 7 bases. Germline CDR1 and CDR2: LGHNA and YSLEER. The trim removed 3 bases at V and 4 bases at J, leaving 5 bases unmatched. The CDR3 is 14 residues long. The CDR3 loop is CASSQSQGFTEAFF. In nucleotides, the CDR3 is TGCGCCAGCAGCCAGTCACAGGGGTTCACTGAAGCTTTCTTT.

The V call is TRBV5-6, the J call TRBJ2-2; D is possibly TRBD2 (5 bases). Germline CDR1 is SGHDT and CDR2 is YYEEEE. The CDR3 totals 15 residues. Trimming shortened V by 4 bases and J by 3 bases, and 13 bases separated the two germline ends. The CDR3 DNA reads TGTGCCAGCAGCCGGGATTTAAAGGACACCGGGGAGCTGTTTTTT. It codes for CASSRDLKDTGELFF.

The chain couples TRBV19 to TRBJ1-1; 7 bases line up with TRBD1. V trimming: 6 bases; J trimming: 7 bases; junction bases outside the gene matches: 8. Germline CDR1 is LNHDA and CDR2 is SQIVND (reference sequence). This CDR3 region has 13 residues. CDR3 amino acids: CASRVDRVGEAFF. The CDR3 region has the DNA TGTGCCAGTAGAGTCGACAGGGTCGGTGAAGCTTTCTTT.

The CDR3: CASSEAGQAFNEQFF. As DNA, the CDR3 is TGTGCCAGCAGTGAAGCCGGACAGGCATTCAATGAGCAGTTCTTC. The V and J genes are TRBV2 and TRBJ2-1, with TRBD1 matching 7 bases. Losses at the gene ends were 0 bases for V and 6 bases for J; bases not matched to a gene: 5. The CDR3 has 15 residues. Germline assignment: CDR1 SNHLY and CDR2 FYNNEI.

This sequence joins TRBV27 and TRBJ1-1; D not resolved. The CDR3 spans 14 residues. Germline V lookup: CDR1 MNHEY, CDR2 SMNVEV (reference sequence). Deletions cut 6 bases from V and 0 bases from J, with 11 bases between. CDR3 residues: CASSLRGVNTEAFF. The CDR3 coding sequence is TGTGCCAGCAGCCTTCGTGGGGTGAACACTGAAGCTTTCTTT.

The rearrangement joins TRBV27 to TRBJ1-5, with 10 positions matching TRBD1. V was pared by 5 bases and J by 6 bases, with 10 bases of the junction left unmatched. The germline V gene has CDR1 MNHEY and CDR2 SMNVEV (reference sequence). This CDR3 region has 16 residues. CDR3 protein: CASSHSGTGVFQPQHF. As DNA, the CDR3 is TGTGCCAGCAGTCATTCCGGGACAGGGGTTTTTCAGCCCCAGCATTTT.